Below, 10 T cell receptor beta chains from the same sample are listed, as sequenced in a study of T-cell reconstitution after alpha-beta-depleted transplantation in children. Preparation of the TCRbeta library involved a method that used unique molecular identifiers. TCRdb reprocessed the PCR reads with MiXCR, giving one entry per CDR3 protein. The data hold roughly 150,000 distinct CDR3 sequences, with around 10% observed a single time. Sequencing used PBMCs, obtained before TCRalphabeta/CD19-depleted stem cell transplant. All receptors derive from a boy aged 2 to 10 with acute myeloid leukemia, due to receive a stem cell transplant.

In nucleotides, the CDR3 is TGTGCCAGTAGTATAGACAGAGAGCCTGAAGCTTTCTTT. It is translated as CASSIDREPEAFF. The chain is built from TRBV19 and TRBJ1-1; no firm D call. Germline V gene lookup returns CDR1 LNHDA and CDR2 SQIVND (reference sequence). With 0 bases removed from V and 6 bases from J, the gap between germline ends came to 8 bases. The length of the CDR3 is 13 residues. Full variable domain (missing parts from reference TRBV19 and TRBJ1-1): DGGITQSPKYLFRKEGQNVTLSCEQNLNHDAMYWYRQDPGQGLRLIYYSQIVNDFQKGDIAEGYSVSREKKESFPLTVTSAQKNPTAFYLCASSIDREPEAFFGQGTRLTVV.

This clonotype was recorded at least ten times. A much larger clone lies one base from this, so it may be a read error. This sequence joins TRBV20-1 and TRBJ2-2; 8 nucleotides line up with TRBD2. Germline V gene sequence: CDR1 DFQATT, CDR2 SNEGSKA (reference sequence). The length of the CDR3 is 16 residues. CDR3 loop: CSARSWRGVNTGELLF. The CDR3 bases are TGCAGTGCTAGATCCTGGCGGGGGGTGAACACCGGGGAGCTGCTTTTT.

Worth noting for this clonotype: With a much larger clone just one base away, this may be a read error. J is TRBJ2-1 and V is TRBV20-1; D may be TRBD1 (5 bases). The CDR3 extends over 13 amino acids. Germline-derived CDR1 and CDR2 are DFQATT and SNEGSKA (reference sequence). The CDR3 nucleotides are TGCTGTGCTAAGCAGGGTCAAGTGGGTGAGCAGTTCTTC. Translating gives CCAKQGQVGEQFF.

Ten or more counts support this clonotype. The chain combines TRBV3-1 with TRBJ1-1; D is uncertain. V lost 1 base and J lost 0, with 12 bases in between. Germline assignment: CDR1 LGHDT and CDR2 YNNKEL (reference sequence). This CDR3 is 16 amino acids long. This CDR3 is CASSQAVRKMNTEAFF. CDR3 sequence (DNA): TGTGCCAGCAGCCAAGCGGTCAGGAAGATGAACACTGAAGCTTTCTTT.

This chain joins TRBV6-1 and TRBJ2-7; TRBD2 agrees at 7 bases. The length of the CDR3 is 13 residues. Germline assignment: CDR1 MNHNS and CDR2 SASEGT. The J segment lost 3 bases and the V segment lost 6 bases, leaving 5 bases of the junction unmatched. The CDR3 is CASRPGGVYEQYF. The CDR3 bases are TGTGCCAGCAGACCGGGAGGTGTCTACGAGCAGTACTTC.

This clonotype has at least ten counts. The chain employs TRBV3-1 and TRBJ2-5; D gene uncertain. CDR1 is LGHDT, CDR2 YNNKEL, per germline (reference sequence). The ends were cut back, 1 base at V and 0 bases at J, with 9 bases in the middle. This CDR3 has 15 amino acids. The CDR3 sequence: CASSQGATDQETQYF. CDR3 nucleotides: TGTGCCAGCAGCCAAGGCGCGACGGACCAAGAGACCCAGTACTTC.

This clonotype was counted ten times or more. This rearrangement joins TRBV7-3 to TRBJ2-6; a possible D gene is TRBD1 (7 bases). Germline V gene sequence: CDR1 SGHTA, CDR2 FQGTGA. CDR3 size: 18 residues. The V gene lost 6 bases and the J gene lost 2 bases, with 20 bases spanning the gap. DNA of the CDR3: TGTGCCAGCAGTCTAACGCGGGACAGCTTTACTGGGGCCAACGTCCTGACTTTC. Its translation: CASSLTRDSFTGANVLTF.

This clonotype was seen many times. This rearrangement joins TRBV5-1 to TRBJ2-2; D not resolved. CDR3 length: 11 residues. Germline V CDR1 and CDR2: SGHRS, YFSETQ. Trimming took 4 bases from V and 6 from J, leaving 4 bases between them. CDR3: CASSNPGELFF. The DNA of the CDR3 is TGCGCCAGCAGCAACCCCGGGGAGCTGTTTTTT.

In its sample, this clonotype was seen many times. The chain recombines TRBV7-9 with TRBJ2-5; weak D call: TRBD2 (5 bases). The CDR3 spans 14 residues. CDR1 is SEHNR, CDR2 FQNEAQ, per germline (reference sequence). V lost 5 bases and J lost 2, with 12 bases in between. CDR3 amino acids: CASSQPGGQETQYF. DNA of the CDR3: TGTGCCAGCAGCCAACCGGGCGGGCAAGAGACCCAGTACTTC.

Ten or more counts support this clonotype. The V and J genes are TRBV28 and TRBJ1-1; 7 nucleotides align to TRBD1. V was clipped by 4 bases and J by 0 bases; unmatched bases: 8. CDR3 length: 16 residues. Germline CDR1 and CDR2: MDHEN and SYDVKM. The CDR3 spells CASSSTTGTMNTEAFF. The CDR3 coding sequence is TGTGCCAGCAGTTCCACGACAGGGACCATGAACACTGAAGCTTTCTTT. Together with reference TRBV28 and TRBJ1-1, the CDR3 gives the full variable domain: DVKVTQSSRYLVKRTGEKVFLECVQDMDHENMFWYRQDPGLGLRLIYFSYDVKMKEKGDIPEGYSVSREKKERFSLILESASTNQTSMYLCASSSTTGTMNTEAFFGQGTRLTVV.